This T cell receptor (delta chain) appears in the sequencing data of a study of delta chains in infants with herpesvirus infections (dated by TCRdb to the early 2020s). Background on the whole study: To characterize gammadelta T cell responses to primary cytomegalovirus (CMV) infection, researchers prospectively followed a birth cohort of Ugandan infants starting at birth. The study searched for a public fetal Vdelta1/Vgamma8 gammadelta TCR clonotype in infants who acquired CMV infection after birth. gammadelta TCRs were sequenced from PBMC obtained from some 20 CMV-infected infants (one congenitally infected) and several CMV-uninfected infants for whom sufficient sample was available. Infant blood samples were grouped into approximate age categories of 1.5, 4, 8 and 12 months. Previously published Belgian fetal and cord blood gammadelta TCR data were added only for comparison and were not generated in this cohort. The study at large found these results: In CMV-uninfected infants, the public clonotype might still be present but below the detection limit. Public-clonotype frequency among Vdelta1 cells appeared to correlate inversely with age at infection and decayed rapidly, seemingly not persisting beyond about 2 months. Detection of the public clonotype was limited to the first time point after infection, and the public clonotype was not found in uninfected infants or in infants infected after 120 days. Of 18 CMV-infected infants, 4 carried the public Vdelta1 clonotype: three infants infected postnatally before 120 days of age and the congenitally infected infant. A small sample size and the lack of race- or environment-matched controls were noted by the authors, because CMV is acquired by nearly all Ugandans before adulthood.

Library construction relied on RT-PCR. PBMC RNA was reverse transcribed with SuperScript II using gamma-chain- and delta-chain-specific primers to generate TCR cDNA. The cDNA was purified with AMPure XP beads, then amplified and indexed with Illumina adapters using the Nextera XT Index Kit. Sequencing of the gammadelta TCR libraries was done on an Illumina MiSeq using a V2 300-cycle kit. The original methods were these. Using MiXCR v2.1.12, CDR3 sequences were assembled, and reads were mapped onto D, J and V genes obtained from GenBank. VDJtools v1.2.1 was used to perform repertoire analyses of the CDR3 clonotypes. The public reads were reprocessed by TCRdb using CATT, and rows of matching DNA were later combined. These V and J calls originate from TCRdb's pipeline instead of the authors' own analysis. The sample contains roughly 3,200 delta-chain clones, less than 35% of them found a single time. In total, the top ten clones hold 8% of the sample.

Concerning this clone itself: This receptor's antigen is unknown. No base quality values were provided; no much bigger clone lies one nucleotide off.

The CDR3 spans 24 residues, from the cysteine through the phenylalanine. The DNA shown is the 72-base CDR3, in frame from base 1. The V end gives up 3 bases and the J end 0 bases, leaving 25 bases in the junction not matched to a gene. Looking up the germline V gene yields CDR1 TSWWSYY and CDR2 QGS. In Kampala, Uganda, pregnant women receiving prenatal care were recruited and their infants were enrolled, and documentation of maternal HIV status was required. Weekly visits were made to families, and infant clinical information, oral swabs and peripheral blood were collected beginning at 6 weeks of age and every 4 months thereafter. Blood was drawn into heparin tubes, and PBMC were separated by Ficoll-Paque density gradient centrifugation and then cryopreserved.

The rearranged segments are TRDV1 and TRDJ1, and 13 junctional nucleotides match TRDD3. This receptor was taken from a human donor who was a Ugandan infant, either HIV-exposed or HIV-unexposed (not recorded which). The sequencing used peripheral blood, collected at time point 3 of longitudinal follow-up. The sequence in DNA is TGTGCTCTTGGGGACCCGATCCCGTTTCCTACCCCTCTACTGGGGGATACGTACACCGATAAACTCATCTTT. Its protein product is CALGDPIPFPTPLLGDTYTDKLIF.